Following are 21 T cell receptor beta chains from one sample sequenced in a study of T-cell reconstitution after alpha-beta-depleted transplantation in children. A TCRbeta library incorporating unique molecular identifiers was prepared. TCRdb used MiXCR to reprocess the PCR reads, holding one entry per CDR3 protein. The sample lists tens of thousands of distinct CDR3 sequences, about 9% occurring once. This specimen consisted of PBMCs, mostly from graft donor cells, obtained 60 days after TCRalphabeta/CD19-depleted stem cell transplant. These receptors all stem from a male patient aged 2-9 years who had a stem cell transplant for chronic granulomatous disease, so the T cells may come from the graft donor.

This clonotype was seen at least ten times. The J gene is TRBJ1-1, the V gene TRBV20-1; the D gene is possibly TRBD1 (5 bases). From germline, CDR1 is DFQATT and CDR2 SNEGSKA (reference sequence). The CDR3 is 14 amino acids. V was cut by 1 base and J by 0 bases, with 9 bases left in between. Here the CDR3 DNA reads TGCAGTGCTAGAGTCGGGGGGATGAACACTGAAGCTTTCTTT. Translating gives CSARVGGMNTEAFF.

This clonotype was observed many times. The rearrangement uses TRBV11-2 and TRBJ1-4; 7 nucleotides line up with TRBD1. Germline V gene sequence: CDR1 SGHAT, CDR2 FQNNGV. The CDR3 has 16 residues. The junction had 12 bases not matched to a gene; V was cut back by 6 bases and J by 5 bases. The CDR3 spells CASRTGVTSGNEKLFF. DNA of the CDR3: TGTGCCAGCAGAACAGGGGTTACGTCGGGGAATGAAAAACTGTTTTTT. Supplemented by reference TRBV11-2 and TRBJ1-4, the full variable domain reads EAGVAQSPRYKIIEKRQSVAFWCNPISGHATLYWYQQILGQGPKLLIQFQNNGVVDDSQLPKDRFSAERLKGVDSTLKIQPAKLEDSAVYLCASRTGVTSGNEKLFFGSGTQLSVL.

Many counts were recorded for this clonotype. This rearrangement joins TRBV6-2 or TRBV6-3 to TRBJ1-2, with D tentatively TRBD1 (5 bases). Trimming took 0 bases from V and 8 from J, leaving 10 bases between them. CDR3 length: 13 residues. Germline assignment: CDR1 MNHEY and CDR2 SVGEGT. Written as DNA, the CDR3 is TGTGCCAGCAGTTACTCGACAGTAAGCGGCTACACCTTC. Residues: CASSYSTVSGYTF.

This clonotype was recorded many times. For the CDR3, the DNA is TGTGCCAGCAGCCCCTTATCCCATACGCAGTATTTT. Its protein is CASSPLSHTQYF. The chain joins TRBV7-8 to TRBJ2-3; D is uncertain. This CDR3 spans 12 amino acids. The germline CDR1 and CDR2 sequences are SGHVS and FQNEAQ. The V end was cut by 5 bases, the J end by 7 bases, with 10 bases between.

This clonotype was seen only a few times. The CDR3 sequence: CSARGLQREGGNSEQFF. CDR3 DNA sequence: TGCAGTGCTAGAGGACTGCAGCGGGAGGGGGGTAACAGTGAGCAGTTCTTC. The chain carries TRBV20-1 and TRBJ2-1, with 10 nucleotides matching TRBD2. In germline, CDR1 is DFQATT, CDR2 SNEGSKA (reference sequence). CDR3 length equals 17 residues. The ends lost 1 base at V and 9 bases at J; junction bases unmatched: 15.

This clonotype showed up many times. The DNA of the CDR3 is TGTGCCAGCAGTGAACAGGGGGGCTATGGCTACACCTTC. Its protein product is CASSEQGGYGYTF. This chain joins TRBV27 and TRBJ1-2; 8 bases fit TRBD1. CDR1 is MNHEY and CDR2 is SMNVEV in the germline V gene (reference sequence). The CDR3 has 13 amino acids. J lost 4 bases, V lost 5 bases, and 3 bases had no gene match.

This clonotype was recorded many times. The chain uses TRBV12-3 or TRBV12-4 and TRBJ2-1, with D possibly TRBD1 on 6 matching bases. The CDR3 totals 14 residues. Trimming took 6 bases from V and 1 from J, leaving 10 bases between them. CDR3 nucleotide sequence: TGTGCCAGCAGCCACAGGGATTCCTACAATGAGCAGTTCTTC. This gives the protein CASSHRDSYNEQFF.

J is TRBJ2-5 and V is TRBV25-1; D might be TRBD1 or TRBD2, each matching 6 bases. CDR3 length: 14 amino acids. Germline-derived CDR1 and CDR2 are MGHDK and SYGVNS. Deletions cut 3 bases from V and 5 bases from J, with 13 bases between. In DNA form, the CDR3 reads TGTGCCAGCAGTGATTACAGGGACTGGGAGACCCAGTACTTC. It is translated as CASSDYRDWETQYF.

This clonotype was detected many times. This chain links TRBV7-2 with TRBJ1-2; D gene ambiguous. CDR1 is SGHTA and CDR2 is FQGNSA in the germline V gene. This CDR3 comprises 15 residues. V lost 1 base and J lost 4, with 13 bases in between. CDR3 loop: CASSLGLSAFYGYTF. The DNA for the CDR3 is TGTGCCAGCAGCTTAGGTCTCAGCGCCTTCTATGGCTACACCTTC.

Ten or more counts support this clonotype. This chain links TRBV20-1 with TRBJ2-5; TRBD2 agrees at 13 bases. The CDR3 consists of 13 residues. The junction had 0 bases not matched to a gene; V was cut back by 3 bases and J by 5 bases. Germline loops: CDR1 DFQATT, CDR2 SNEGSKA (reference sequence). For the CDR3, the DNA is TGCAGTGCTAGGACTAGCGGGAGGGAGACCCAGTACTTC. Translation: CSARTSGRETQYF.

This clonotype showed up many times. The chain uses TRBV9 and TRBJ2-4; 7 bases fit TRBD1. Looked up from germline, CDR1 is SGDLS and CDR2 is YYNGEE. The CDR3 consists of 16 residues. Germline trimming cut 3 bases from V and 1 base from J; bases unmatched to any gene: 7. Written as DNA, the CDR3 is TGTGCCAGCAGCGAAACAGGGGTAGGGGCCAAAAACATTCAGTACTTC. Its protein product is CASSETGVGAKNIQYF. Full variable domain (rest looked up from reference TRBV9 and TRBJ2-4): DSGVTQTPKHLITATGQRVTLRCSPRSGDLSVYWYQQSLDQGLQFLIQYYNGEERAKGNILERFSAQQFPDLHSELNLSSLELGDSALYFCASSETGVGAKNIQYFGAGTRLSVL.

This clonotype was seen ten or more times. As DNA, the CDR3 is TGCAGTGCTTGGGGACTAGCGGGAGAAATCACCTACGAGCAGTACTTC. Encoded protein: CSAWGLAGEITYEQYF. The rearrangement links TRBV20-1 to TRBJ2-7; 14 nucleotides agree with TRBD2. The CDR3 consists of 16 residues. Germline assignment: CDR1 DFQATT and CDR2 SNEGSKA (reference sequence). J lost 2 bases, V lost 5 bases, and 8 bases had no gene match.

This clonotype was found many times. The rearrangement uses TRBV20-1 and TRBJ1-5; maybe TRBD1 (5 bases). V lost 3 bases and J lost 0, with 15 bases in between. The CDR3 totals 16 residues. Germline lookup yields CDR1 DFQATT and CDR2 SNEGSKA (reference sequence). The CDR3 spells CSARRGRNNSNQPQHF. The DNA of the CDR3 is TGCAGTGCTAGGAGGGGACGGAATAATAGCAATCAGCCCCAGCATTTT.

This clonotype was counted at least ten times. The CDR3 bases are TGTGCCAGCAGCTTTTCCAGGGTGGGAGGAACTAATGAAAAACTGTTTTTT. Amino acid sequence: CASSFSRVGGTNEKLFF. The chain uses TRBV11-2 and TRBJ1-4; perhaps TRBD1 as D (5 bases). V lost 3 bases, J lost 1 base, and 15 bases lay in between. Germline CDR1 is SGHAT and CDR2 is FQNNGV. This CDR3 has 17 residues.

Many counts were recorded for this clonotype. CDR3 residues: CAISEGGNSNQPQHF. The DNA of the CDR3 is TGTGCCATCAGTGAAGGGGGAAATAGCAATCAGCCCCAGCATTTT. The rearrangement links TRBV10-3 to TRBJ1-5; weak D call: TRBD1 (6 bases). Germline V lookup: CDR1 ENHRY, CDR2 SYGVKD. CDR3 size: 15 residues. Trimming pared 3 bases from V and 0 bases from J, leaving 9 bases between.

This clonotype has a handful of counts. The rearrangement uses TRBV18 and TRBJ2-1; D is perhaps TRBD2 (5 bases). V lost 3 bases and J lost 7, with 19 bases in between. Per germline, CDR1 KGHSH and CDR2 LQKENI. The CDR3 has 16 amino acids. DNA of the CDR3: TGTGCCAGCTCACCCTCGTGGATCGGGATGGGGAATGAGCAGTTCTTC. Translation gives CASSPSWIGMGNEQFF. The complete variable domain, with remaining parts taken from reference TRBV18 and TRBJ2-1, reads NAGVMQNPRHLVRRRGQEARLRCSPMKGHSHVYWYRQLPEEGLKFMVYLQKENIIDESGMPKERFSAEFPKEGPSILRIQQVVRGDSAAYFCASSPSWIGMGNEQFFGPGTRLTVL.

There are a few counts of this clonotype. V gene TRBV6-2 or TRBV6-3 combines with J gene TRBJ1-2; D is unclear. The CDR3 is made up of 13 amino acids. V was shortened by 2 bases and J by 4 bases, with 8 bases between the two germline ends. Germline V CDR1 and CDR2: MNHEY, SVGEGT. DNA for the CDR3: TGTGCCAGCAGTTACGTTCAGTCCTATGGCTACACCTTC. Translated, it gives CASSYVQSYGYTF.

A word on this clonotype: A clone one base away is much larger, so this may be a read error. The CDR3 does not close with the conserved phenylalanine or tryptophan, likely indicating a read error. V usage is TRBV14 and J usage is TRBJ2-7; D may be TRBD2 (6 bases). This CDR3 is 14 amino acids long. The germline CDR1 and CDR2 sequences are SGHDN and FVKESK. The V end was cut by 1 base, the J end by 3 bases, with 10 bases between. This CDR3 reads CASSQVGGYYEQYL. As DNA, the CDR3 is TGTGCCAGCAGCCAAGTTGGAGGGTACTACGAGCAGTACTTG.

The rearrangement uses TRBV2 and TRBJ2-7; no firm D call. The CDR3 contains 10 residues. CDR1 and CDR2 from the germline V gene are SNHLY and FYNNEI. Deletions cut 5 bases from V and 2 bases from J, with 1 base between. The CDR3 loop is CASSTYEQYF. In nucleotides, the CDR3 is TGTGCCAGCAGTACCTACGAGCAGTACTTC.

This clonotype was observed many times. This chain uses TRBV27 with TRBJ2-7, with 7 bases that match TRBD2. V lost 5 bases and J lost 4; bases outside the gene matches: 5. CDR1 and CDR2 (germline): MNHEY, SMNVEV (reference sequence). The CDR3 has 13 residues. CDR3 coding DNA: TGTGCCAGCAGTAACGGACTAGATTACGAGCAGTACTTC. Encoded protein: CASSNGLDYEQYF.

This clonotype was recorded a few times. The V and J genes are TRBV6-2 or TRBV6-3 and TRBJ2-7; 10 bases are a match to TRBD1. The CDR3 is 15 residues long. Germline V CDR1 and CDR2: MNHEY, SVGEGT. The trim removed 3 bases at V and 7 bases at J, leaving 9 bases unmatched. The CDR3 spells CASSYGGTGAREQYF. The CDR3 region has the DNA TGTGCCAGCAGTTATGGGGGGACAGGGGCTCGGGAGCAGTACTTC.